These 12 T cell receptor beta chains share one sample of origin, sequenced in a study of blood T cell repertoires in COVID-19. Sequencing was performed with immunoSEQ multiplex PCR; in TCRdb, only in-frame clones are kept and a portion is missing. In the table there are 200,000 to 250,000 clones, 82% of which are singletons. The sequenced sample consisted of PBMCs or T cells enriched from blood (not recorded which). Receptors were obtained from an older woman who had recovered from COVID-19.

This chain uses TRBV5-1 with TRBJ1-1; 9 bases are shared with TRBD1. The ends lost 0 bases at V and 10 bases at J; junction bases unmatched: 10. This CDR3 is built from 15 residues. Germline CDR1 and CDR2: SGHRS and YFSETQ. The CDR3 DNA follows: TGCGCCAGCAGCTTGGGGGGACAGGGAAGAGTCGTAGCTTTCTTT. Residues: CASSLGGQGRVVAFF.

The chain is built from TRBV2 and TRBJ1-1, with a tentative D call TRBD1 (5 bases). Trimming cost V 4 bases and J 4 bases, with 19 bases left between them. Germline lookup yields CDR1 SNHLY and CDR2 FYNNEI. This CDR3 region has 16 residues. CDR3 in DNA: TGTGCCAGCAGTGCCCGGGGCCTGGGGGGGGGCACTGAAGCTTTCTTT. It encodes CASSARGLGGGTEAFF.

The chain has TRBV7-9 and TRBJ1-1; D not certain. V was trimmed by 5 bases and J by 3 bases, leaving 13 bases between them. From germline, CDR1 is SEHNR and CDR2 FQNEAQ (reference sequence). The CDR3 has 14 residues. The CDR3 protein is CASSPSRGYTEAFF. The CDR3 nucleotides read TGTGCCAGCAGCCCTTCCCGGGGATACACTGAAGCTTTCTTT.

The chain joins TRBV5-1 to TRBJ2-7; 11 bases are a match to TRBD2. The germline V gene encodes CDR1 SGHRS and CDR2 YFSETQ. Trimming removed 0 bases from V and 7 bases from J; junction bases left unmatched: 9. This CDR3 spans 16 amino acids. The DNA for the CDR3 is TGCGCCAGCAGCTTGGCCTCTAGCGGGAGGTTGAGGGAGCAGTACTTC. It translates to CASSLASSGRLREQYF. The full variable domain, with the rest looked up from reference TRBV5-1 and TRBJ2-7, is KAGVTQTPRYLIKTRGQQVTLSCSPISGHRSVSWYQQTPGQGLQFLFEYFSETQRNKGNFPGRFSGRQFSNSRSEMNVSTLELGDSALYLCASSLASSGRLREQYFGPGTRLTVT.

The rearrangement links TRBV7-9 to TRBJ2-2; TRBD2 agrees at 8 bases. This CDR3 region has 16 residues. Trimming removed 4 bases from V and 2 bases from J; junction bases left unmatched: 6. Germline loops: CDR1 SEHNR, CDR2 FQNEAQ (reference sequence). CDR3: CASSSPSGSNTGELFF. DNA for the CDR3: TGTGCCAGCAGCTCCCCCAGCGGGAGTAACACCGGGGAGCTGTTTTTT. The variable domain in full, completed from reference TRBV7-9 and TRBJ2-2, reads DTGVSQNPRHKITKRGQNVTFRCDPISEHNRLYWYRQTLGQGPEFLTYFQNEAQLEKSRLLSDRFSAERPKGSFSTLEIQRTEQGDSAMYLCASSSPSGSNTGELFFGEGSRLTVL.

The CDR3 nucleotides read TGTGCCAGCAGCTCCCGGGGGGCCGGATTTTCTGAAGCTTTCTTT. Residues: CASSSRGAGFSEAFF. The chain joins TRBV7-9 to TRBJ1-1, with a possible D match to TRBD1 (6 bases). The CDR3 length is 15 residues. Deletions cut 4 bases from V and 6 bases from J, with 18 bases between. Germline loops: CDR1 SEHNR, CDR2 FQNEAQ (reference sequence). Filled out from reference TRBV7-9 and TRBJ1-1, the complete variable domain reads DTGVSQNPRHKITKRGQNVTFRCDPISEHNRLYWYRQTLGQGPEFLTYFQNEAQLEKSRLLSDRFSAERPKGSFSTLEIQRTEQGDSAMYLCASSSRGAGFSEAFFGQGTRLTVV.

The rearrangement uses TRBV5-4 and TRBJ2-5; 8 bases line up with TRBD1. CDR1 and CDR2 (germline): SGHNT, YYREEE (reference sequence). CDR3 length: 15 amino acids. V shed 1 base, J shed 0 bases, and the junction held 2 bases outside the gene matches. CDR3: CASSLQGAYQETQYF. CDR3 nucleotide sequence: TGTGCCAGCAGCTTGCAGGGGGCTTACCAAGAGACCCAGTACTTC.

The chain couples TRBV2 to TRBJ2-7; TRBD2 matches at 7 bases. V was clipped by 2 bases and J by 1 base; unmatched bases: 11. Germline CDR1 SNHLY, CDR2 FYNNEI. The CDR3 totals 17 residues. CDR3 sequence (DNA): TGTGCCAGCAGTGAATCGGGTACGGGAGGCGCATCCTACGAGCAGTACTTC. The encoded protein is CASSESGTGGASYEQYF.

This clone has a handful of counts. J is TRBJ1-1 and V is TRBV7-6, with a tentative D call TRBD1 (6 bases). Germline loops: CDR1 SGHVS, CDR2 FNYEAQ. V was trimmed by 2 bases and J by 5 bases, leaving 12 bases between them. This CDR3 has 14 amino acids. CDR3 residues: CASSLYTGRTEAFF. The CDR3 DNA is TGTGCCAGCAGCTTATACACAGGGAGAACTGAAGCTTTCTTT.

As DNA, the CDR3 is TGTGCCAGCAGTTACTCGTCAGGGGACCCTAACTATGGCTACACCTTC. Translating it yields CASSYSSGDPNYGYTF. The V gene is TRBV6-5, the J gene TRBJ1-2; perhaps TRBD1 as D (6 bases). This CDR3 has 16 residues. The V gene lost 0 bases and the J gene lost 0 bases, with 11 bases spanning the gap. The germline CDR1 and CDR2 sequences are MNHEY and SVGAGI.

The gene calls are TRBV19 and TRBJ1-1; D is perhaps TRBD1 (5 bases). The CDR3 has 17 amino acids. V was cut by 4 bases and J by 4 bases, with 22 bases left in between. Germline CDR1 and CDR2: LNHDA and SQIVND (reference sequence). The CDR3 reads CASSSNTYRIQGTEAFF. The CDR3 DNA reads as TGTGCCAGTAGTAGCAATACGTATCGGATCCAGGGCACTGAAGCTTTCTTT.

This chain joins TRBV9 and TRBJ2-1; D is unclear. Germline V CDR1 and CDR2: SGDLS, YYNGEE. V was clipped by 3 bases and J by 0 bases, with 7 bases between them. CDR3 length: 14 amino acids. The CDR3 DNA is TGTGCCAGCAGCGCCCTTAGCTCCTACAATGAGCAGTTCTTC. Its translation is CASSALSSYNEQFF.